This TCR beta chain was sequenced for a study of technical replicates of blood from a few donors (dated by TCRdb to the late 2010s). With regard to this clone: Its target antigen remains unknown. Within one base of it there is no much larger clone, and no base qualities were kept.

The protocol used for the library was the immunoSEQ multiplex PCR assay. This immuneACCESS table, as held by TCRdb, lists in-frame sequences with V and J called but not all clones. Of the missing ones, under half trace to an unresolved V gene in checked studies; the others have no known cause. This sample has 70,000 to 95,000 clones in its table, and roughly 94% of those were observed once. Jointly, the top ten make up 0.25% to 0.3% of the sample. The trim is 0 bases for V and 5 bases for J, with a gap of 17 bases between the germline ends. From the cysteine up to the phenylalanine, the CDR3 has a length of 16 residues. The CDR3 DNA has 48 bases and is translated from base 1. Per the germline V gene (reference sequence), SEHNR is the CDR1 and FQNEAQ is the CDR2.

The chain employs TRBV7-9 and TRBJ2-7; a tentative D call is TRBD2 (5 bases match). The sequencing sample was made of T cells isolated from PBMCs. The sequence was obtained from a human donor in good health. The DNA sequence follows: TGTGCCAGCAGCTTAGCCATTTGGGGAGAAGGTAACGAGCAGTACTTC. It encodes CASSLAIWGEGNEQYF.